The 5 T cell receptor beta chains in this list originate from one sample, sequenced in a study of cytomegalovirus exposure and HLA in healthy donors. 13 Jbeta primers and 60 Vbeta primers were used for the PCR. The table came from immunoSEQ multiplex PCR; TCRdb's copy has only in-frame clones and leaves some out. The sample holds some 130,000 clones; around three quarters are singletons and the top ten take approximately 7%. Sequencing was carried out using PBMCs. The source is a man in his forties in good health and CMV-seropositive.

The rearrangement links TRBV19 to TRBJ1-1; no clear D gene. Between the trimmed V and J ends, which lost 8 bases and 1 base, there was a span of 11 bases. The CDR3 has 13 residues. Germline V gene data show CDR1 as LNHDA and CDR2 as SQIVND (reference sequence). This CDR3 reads CASGWSRNTEAFF. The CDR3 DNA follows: TGTGCCAGTGGCTGGTCTCGGAACACTGAAGCTTTCTTT.

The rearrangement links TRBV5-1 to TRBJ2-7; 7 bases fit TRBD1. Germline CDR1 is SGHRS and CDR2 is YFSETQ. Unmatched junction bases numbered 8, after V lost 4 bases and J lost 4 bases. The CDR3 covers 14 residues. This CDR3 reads CASSNGKGAYEQYF. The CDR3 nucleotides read TGCGCCAGCAGCAACGGGAAGGGGGCATACGAGCAGTACTTC.

The CDR3 sequence: CSVSGLAGFYEQYF. The CDR3 DNA is TGCAGCGTTTCGGGACTAGCGGGATTCTACGAGCAGTACTTC. This chain joins TRBV29-1 and TRBJ2-7; 13 nucleotides align to TRBD2. Germline CDR1 reads SQVTM; CDR2 reads ANQGSEA. J lost 3 bases, V lost 5 bases, and 4 bases had no gene match. The length of the CDR3 is 14 residues.

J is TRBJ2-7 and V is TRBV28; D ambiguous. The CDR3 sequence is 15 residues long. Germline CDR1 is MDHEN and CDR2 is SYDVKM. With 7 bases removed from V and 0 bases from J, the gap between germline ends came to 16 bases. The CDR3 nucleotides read TGTGCCAGCACCCAAGGCGGTCTGTACTCCTACGAGCAGTACTTC. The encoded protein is CASTQGGLYSYEQYF.

The CDR3: CASSESSNTYNEQFF. In nucleotides, the CDR3 is TGCGCCAGCAGTGAGTCTAGCAATACCTACAATGAGCAGTTCTTC. The V gene is TRBV5-1, the J gene TRBJ2-1; maybe TRBD2 (5 bases). Germline V gene lookup returns CDR1 SGHRS and CDR2 YFSETQ. The CDR3 spans 15 residues. Trimming took off 5 bases at V and 2 bases at J, with 14 bases between the two ends.